The 32 T cell receptor beta chains reported below all come from one sample, sequenced in a study of response to subunit inactivated influenza vaccine. Each CDR3 protein is one row after TCRdb ran MiXCR on the RT-PCR reads. The sample lists about 570,000 distinct CDR3 sequences, approximately 11% occurring once. This same sample was also part of a study on T cells expressing NK-cell markers. That work contributes: The cDNA for TCR beta came from 5'RACE template switching with UMIs.

The material was PBMCs from blood, obtained on the day of vaccination. These receptors were taken from a man over 45 who received an inactivated influenza vaccine.

This chain connects TRBV28 to TRBJ1-4; no definite D call. The ends were cut back, 1 base at V and 2 bases at J, with 8 bases in the middle. Per the germline V gene, CDR1 is MDHEN and CDR2 is SYDVKM. CDR3 size: 15 residues. The CDR3 coding sequence is TGTGCCAGCAGTTTATACGGGCAGACTAATGAAAAACTGTTTTTT. Its translation is CASSLYGQTNEKLFF.

This clonotype was picked up a small number of times. The rearrangement links TRBV20-1 to TRBJ1-1, with 9 bases matching TRBD1. Germline trimming cut 4 bases from V and 2 bases from J; bases unmatched to any gene: 2. The CDR3 sequence is 13 residues long. Germline assignment: CDR1 DFQATT and CDR2 SNEGSKA (reference sequence). The CDR3 loop reads CSATTGGNTEAFF. The CDR3, as DNA: TGCAGTGCTACGACAGGGGGAAACACTGAAGCTTTCTTT.

The V call is TRBV29-1, the J call TRBJ2-1, with TRBD1 as a possible D gene (5 bases). Trimming stripped 5 bases from V and 8 bases from J, with 16 bases between. The CDR3 is made up of 13 amino acids. CDR1 and CDR2 from the germline V gene are SQVTM and ANQGSEA. The CDR3 reads CSVWARVRDEQFF. The CDR3 bases are TGCAGCGTTTGGGCCAGGGTAAGGGATGAGCAGTTCTTC.

This clonotype was seen a handful of times. The chain carries TRBV12-3 or TRBV12-4 and TRBJ2-5; D uncertain. Trimming left V 1 base short and J 0 bases short, with 9 bases between. There are 15 residues in the CDR3. The CDR3 is CASSLVLDDQETQYF. The CDR3, as DNA: TGTGCCAGCAGTTTAGTTTTGGACGACCAAGAGACCCAGTACTTC.

This clonotype was observed at least ten times. The CDR3 nucleotides are TGTGCCAGCAGCTTTTTCAGTGTCGCTAATGAAAAACTGTTTTTT. This encodes CASSFFSVANEKLFF. The V call is TRBV7-9, the J call TRBJ1-4; D uncertain. Per germline, CDR1 SEHNR and CDR2 FQNEAQ (reference sequence). This CDR3 has 15 amino acids. The V end lost 3 bases, the J end lost 3 bases, and 11 bases lay between the germline ends.

This chain links TRBV25-1 with TRBJ2-2; a possible D gene is TRBD1 (6 bases). This CDR3 has 15 residues. The germline V and J ends were trimmed by 5 bases and 4 bases, with 14 bases remaining between them. Germline CDR1 MGHDK, CDR2 SYGVNS. CDR3 DNA sequence: TGTGCCAGCAGTACCCGGACAGAGTTCACCGGGGAGCTGTTTTTT. It specifies CASSTRTEFTGELFF.

The genes are TRBV18 and TRBJ2-7, with 9 nucleotides matching TRBD2. Trimming at V came to 2 bases and at J to 2 bases, leaving 7 bases not matched to a gene. This CDR3 has 16 residues. Germline V gene lookup returns CDR1 KGHSH and CDR2 LQKENI. CDR3: CASSPSSIAGAYEQYF. The CDR3 DNA sequence: TGTGCCAGCTCACCAAGTAGCATAGCGGGAGCCTACGAGCAGTACTTC.

The chain combines TRBV6-2 or TRBV6-3 with TRBJ1-6, with TRBD1 matching over 9 bases. The CDR3 has 15 residues. V was pared by 5 bases and J by 10 bases, with 9 bases of the junction left unmatched. In germline, CDR1 is MNHEY, CDR2 SVGEGT. Here the CDR3 reads CASSTTGTGRSPLHF. The DNA for the CDR3 is TGTGCCAGCAGTACCACCGGGACAGGGCGATCACCCCTCCACTTT.

The table lists this clonotype with a few counts. The CDR3 DNA follows: TGTGCCAGTAGTATGTCGTGGACGAGGGCTCGCTACGAGCAGTACTTC. Its translation: CASSMSWTRARYEQYF. V is TRBV19 and J is TRBJ2-7; D possibly corresponds to TRBD2 (5 bases). From germline, CDR1 is LNHDA and CDR2 SQIVND (reference sequence). The V end lost 3 bases, the J end lost 3 bases, and 18 bases lay between the germline ends. The CDR3 has 16 amino acids.

V gene TRBV6-2 or TRBV6-3 combines with J gene TRBJ2-2, with 8 bases matching TRBD2. Germline V gene data show CDR1 as MNHEY and CDR2 as SVGEGT. Unmatched junction bases numbered 20, after V lost 7 bases and J lost 4 bases. The CDR3 extends over 19 amino acids. CDR3 sequence (DNA): TGTGCCAGCATCTACAAGCCAGGGCCAGCGGGGGAGCGCACCGGGGAGCTGTTTTTT. This translates into CASIYKPGPAGERTGELFF.

V is TRBV4-1 and J is TRBJ1-1; no firm D call. CDR1 and CDR2 (germline): MGHRA, YSYEKL. Trimming cost V 4 bases and J 7 bases, with 19 bases left between them. CDR3 length: 15 residues. The chain's CDR3 is CASSRGTLGYLEAFF. In nucleotides, the CDR3 is TGCGCCAGCAGCCGAGGAACACTGGGGTACCTTGAAGCTTTCTTT.

The V and J genes are TRBV20-1 and TRBJ2-7; unclear D gene. The germline V and J ends were trimmed by 3 bases and 3 bases, with 12 bases remaining between them. The germline CDR1 and CDR2 sequences are DFQATT and SNEGSKA (reference sequence). The CDR3 totals 13 residues. The CDR3 nucleotides are TGCAGTGCTAGTGACTCCCAAGGCTACGAGCAGTACTTC. Translation: CSASDSQGYEQYF.

In DNA form, the CDR3 reads TGTGCCAGCAGCCGGGCCTACGGATATCAAGAGACCCAGTACTTC. Translating it yields CASSRAYGYQETQYF. The V call is TRBV7-2, the J call TRBJ2-5, with D unclear. Germline CDR1 and CDR2: SGHTA and FQGNSA. Between the trimmed V and J ends, which lost 5 bases and 2 bases, there was a span of 15 bases. CDR3 size: 15 residues. The full variable domain, in which reference TRBV7-2 and TRBJ2-5 provide the parts outside the CDR3, is GAGVSQSPSNKVTEKGKDVELRCDPISGHTALYWYRQSLGQGLEFLIYFQGNSAPDKSGLPSDRFSAERTGGSVSTLTIQRTQQEDSAVYLCASSRAYGYQETQYFGPGTRLLVL.

The genes are TRBV7-2 and TRBJ1-2, with D tentatively TRBD1 (5 bases). The germline gives CDR1 SGHTA, CDR2 FQGNSA. The germline V and J ends were trimmed by 4 bases and 5 bases, with 14 bases remaining between them. This CDR3 spans 14 amino acids. CDR3 region: CASSSPDRYYGYTF. DNA for the CDR3: TGTGCCAGCAGCTCTCCAGACAGATATTATGGCTACACCTTC. The full variable domain, completed using reference TRBV7-2 and TRBJ1-2, is GAGVSQSPSNKVTEKGKDVELRCDPISGHTALYWYRQSLGQGLEFLIYFQGNSAPDKSGLPSDRFSAERTGGSVSTLTIQRTQQEDSAVYLCASSSPDRYYGYTFGSGTRLTVV.

The chain employs TRBV7-2 and TRBJ2-1; D possibly corresponds to TRBD2 (5 bases). The CDR3 loop spans 13 amino acids. V was clipped by 5 bases and J by 7 bases, with 12 bases between them. Germline V gene lookup returns CDR1 SGHTA and CDR2 FQGNSA. In DNA form, the CDR3 reads TGTGCCAGCAGCACGGGGATAGGGAATGAGCAGTTCTTC. Protein sequence: CASSTGIGNEQFF.

The chain recombines TRBV15 with TRBJ2-5; D may be TRBD1 (6 bases). Germline loops: CDR1 LNHNV, CDR2 YYDKDF (reference sequence). The CDR3 has 15 residues. Trimming took 0 bases from V and 4 from J, leaving 12 bases between them. The CDR3 spells CATSRDQVGAETQYF. The CDR3 bases are TGTGCCACCAGCAGAGATCAGGTGGGGGCAGAGACCCAGTACTTC. Drawing the rest from reference TRBV15 and TRBJ2-5, the complete variable domain is DAMVIQNPRYQVTQFGKPVTLSCSQTLNHNVMYWYQQKSSQAPKLLFHYYDKDFNNEADTPDNFQSRRPNTSFCFLDIRSPGLGDTAMYLCATSRDQVGAETQYFGPGTRLLVL.

This clonotype was counted ten times or more. The chain couples TRBV10-3 to TRBJ2-1; 8 bases line up with TRBD1. Looked up from germline, CDR1 is ENHRY and CDR2 is SYGVKD. With 6 bases clipped from V and 5 bases from J, the junction kept 6 bases outside the gene matches. The CDR3 length is 14 residues. CDR3 sequence: CAISVTGVNNEQFF. The CDR3 bases are TGTGCCATCAGCGTGACAGGGGTAAACAATGAGCAGTTCTTC.

The CDR3 coding sequence is TGTGCCAGCAGCAAGCAGGAGGGTCGTAACGAGCAGTACTTC. Translated, it gives CASSKQEGRNEQYF. The chain employs TRBV11-2 and TRBJ2-7; a weak D match, TRBD2 (6 bases). In germline, CDR1 is SGHAT, CDR2 FQNNGV. Trimming cost V 5 bases and J 5 bases, with 16 bases left between them. The CDR3 runs 14 residues.

The chain links TRBV27 to TRBJ2-1; 7 bases agree with TRBD2. The CDR3 totals 13 residues. With 8 bases clipped from V and 3 bases from J, the junction kept 4 bases outside the gene matches. Germline-derived CDR1 and CDR2 are MNHEY and SMNVEV (reference sequence). Here the CDR3 reads CASAGERYNEQFF. DNA of the CDR3: TGTGCCAGCGCGGGGGAGCGCTACAATGAGCAGTTCTTC.

This clonotype has a handful of counts. CDR3 protein: CASSLLPHTYTGELFF. The DNA for the CDR3 is TGTGCCAGCAGTCTCCTCCCTCATACTTACACCGGGGAGCTGTTTTTT. The chain joins TRBV12-3 or TRBV12-4 to TRBJ2-2; unclear D gene. The V gene lost 5 bases and the J gene lost 3 bases, with 16 bases spanning the gap. This CDR3 region has 16 residues.

The rearrangement links TRBV29-1 to TRBJ2-3; 9 nucleotides align to TRBD2. The CDR3 extends over 14 amino acids. The V gene's germline CDR1 is SQVTM and CDR2 ANQGSEA. J gave up 2 bases and V 4 bases, and 4 bases lay outside the gene matches. The chain's CDR3 is CSVGLAAVTDTQYF. The CDR3 nucleotides read TGCAGCGTTGGACTAGCGGCGGTCACAGATACGCAGTATTTT.

The gene calls are TRBV5-6 and TRBJ2-3; TRBD2 might be the D (6 bases). Between the trimmed V and J ends, which lost 3 bases and 1 base, there was a span of 15 bases. This CDR3 has 16 amino acids. Germline V gene data show CDR1 as SGHDT and CDR2 as YYEEEE. The CDR3 is CASSSGPGLRTDTQYF. The CDR3 DNA reads TGTGCCAGCAGCTCTGGACCGGGACTGCGCACAGATACGCAGTATTTT.

The gene calls are TRBV2 and TRBJ2-1; unclear D gene. The CDR3 spans 14 residues. Per the germline V gene, CDR1 is SNHLY and CDR2 is FYNNEI. Between the trimmed V and J ends, which lost 5 bases and 0 bases, there was a span of 8 bases. The chain's CDR3 is CASSPLRSYNEQFF. In DNA, the CDR3 is TGTGCCAGCAGTCCCCTTCGCTCCTACAATGAGCAGTTCTTC.

Only a few counts were recorded for this clonotype. The rearrangement joins TRBV24-1 to TRBJ2-5; D may be TRBD1 (6 bases). CDR1 and CDR2 (germline): KGHDR, SFDVKD. V dropped 4 bases and J dropped 2 bases, with 16 bases sitting between them. The CDR3 is made up of 16 amino acids. The CDR3 is CATSDTGIGAQETQYF. The CDR3 nucleotides are TGTGCCACCAGTGACACAGGGATTGGGGCACAAGAGACCCAGTACTTC.

A few counts support this clonotype. V usage is TRBV7-2 and J usage is TRBJ2-3; perhaps TRBD2 as D (6 bases). The V gene lost 5 bases and the J gene lost 1 base, with 10 bases spanning the gap. This CDR3 comprises 14 residues. Germline V CDR1 and CDR2: SGHTA, FQGNSA. CDR3 amino acids: CASSDKRGTDTQYF. CDR3 in DNA: TGTGCCAGCAGCGACAAGCGGGGCACAGATACGCAGTATTTT.

The chain employs TRBV5-1 and TRBJ2-7; TRBD1 aligns across 10 bases. Germline assignment: CDR1 SGHRS and CDR2 YFSETQ. The junction had 5 bases not matched to a gene; V was cut back by 0 bases and J by 2 bases. This CDR3 comprises 16 residues. CDR3 bases: TGCGCCAGCAGCTTGGACGCCGGGACAGGGGCCTACGAGCAGTACTTC. This encodes CASSLDAGTGAYEQYF.

This clonotype was counted only a few times. V usage is TRBV12-3 or TRBV12-4 and J usage is TRBJ2-1; TRBD1 might be the D (6 bases). Trimming cost V 3 bases and J 2 bases, with 14 bases left between them. This CDR3 contains 16 residues. This CDR3 reads CASSFWQGSPYNEQFF. The CDR3 nucleotides read TGTGCCAGCAGTTTCTGGCAGGGGTCCCCCTACAATGAGCAGTTCTTC.

The rearrangement uses TRBV29-1 and TRBJ2-7, with 9 bases matching TRBD2. V trimming: 4 bases; J trimming: 7 bases; junction bases outside the gene matches: 14. This CDR3 spans 15 amino acids. Germline V lookup: CDR1 SQVTM, CDR2 ANQGSEA. Written as DNA, the CDR3 is TGCAGCGTTGCCCGGGGTAGCGGGGGCCCTAAGGAGCAGTACTTC. Protein sequence: CSVARGSGGPKEQYF.

The chain uses TRBV5-6 and TRBJ1-1, with 12 bases fitting TRBD1. The length of the CDR3 is 14 residues. V was clipped by 4 bases and J by 6 bases; unmatched bases: 4. CDR1 and CDR2 from the germline V gene are SGHDT and YYEEEE. The CDR3 protein is CASSKGQGAAEAFF. Written as DNA, the CDR3 is TGTGCCAGCAGCAAGGGACAGGGGGCGGCTGAAGCTTTCTTT.

Sample share makes this clonotype medium-sized (0.01 to 0.1%). This CDR3 fails to terminate in the conserved phenylalanine or tryptophan, so it likely reflects a read error. No DNA is shown, since the ends of the CDR3 on it are uncertain; the CDR3 is the one TCRdb lists. The chain joins TRBV2 to TRBJ1-2; TRBD1, as called in the table, went unchecked against the DNA. Germline V gene data show CDR1 as SNHLY and CDR2 as FYNNEI. From its first to its last residue, the CDR3 has 10 amino acids. The CDR3 spells CASYRGPVST.

This clonotype was observed a few times. V is TRBV5-1 and J is TRBJ2-4; a possible D gene is TRBD1 (7 bases). This CDR3 has 17 residues. Between the trimmed V and J ends, which lost 0 bases and 8 bases, there was a span of 21 bases. Per the germline V gene, CDR1 is SGHRS and CDR2 is YFSETQ. CDR3 protein: CASSLAPTGLEGYIQYF. The CDR3 coding sequence is TGCGCCAGCAGCTTGGCCCCGACAGGGTTGGAGGGATACATTCAGTACTTC.

This chain links TRBV12-3 or TRBV12-4 with TRBJ2-1; TRBD1 aligns across 7 bases. CDR3 length: 14 residues. The V and J ends lost 6 bases and 4 bases, in that order; junction bases with no gene match: 6. CDR3: CASRQTGAYNEQFF. The CDR3 bases are TGTGCCAGCAGGCAAACAGGGGCTTACAATGAGCAGTTCTTC.